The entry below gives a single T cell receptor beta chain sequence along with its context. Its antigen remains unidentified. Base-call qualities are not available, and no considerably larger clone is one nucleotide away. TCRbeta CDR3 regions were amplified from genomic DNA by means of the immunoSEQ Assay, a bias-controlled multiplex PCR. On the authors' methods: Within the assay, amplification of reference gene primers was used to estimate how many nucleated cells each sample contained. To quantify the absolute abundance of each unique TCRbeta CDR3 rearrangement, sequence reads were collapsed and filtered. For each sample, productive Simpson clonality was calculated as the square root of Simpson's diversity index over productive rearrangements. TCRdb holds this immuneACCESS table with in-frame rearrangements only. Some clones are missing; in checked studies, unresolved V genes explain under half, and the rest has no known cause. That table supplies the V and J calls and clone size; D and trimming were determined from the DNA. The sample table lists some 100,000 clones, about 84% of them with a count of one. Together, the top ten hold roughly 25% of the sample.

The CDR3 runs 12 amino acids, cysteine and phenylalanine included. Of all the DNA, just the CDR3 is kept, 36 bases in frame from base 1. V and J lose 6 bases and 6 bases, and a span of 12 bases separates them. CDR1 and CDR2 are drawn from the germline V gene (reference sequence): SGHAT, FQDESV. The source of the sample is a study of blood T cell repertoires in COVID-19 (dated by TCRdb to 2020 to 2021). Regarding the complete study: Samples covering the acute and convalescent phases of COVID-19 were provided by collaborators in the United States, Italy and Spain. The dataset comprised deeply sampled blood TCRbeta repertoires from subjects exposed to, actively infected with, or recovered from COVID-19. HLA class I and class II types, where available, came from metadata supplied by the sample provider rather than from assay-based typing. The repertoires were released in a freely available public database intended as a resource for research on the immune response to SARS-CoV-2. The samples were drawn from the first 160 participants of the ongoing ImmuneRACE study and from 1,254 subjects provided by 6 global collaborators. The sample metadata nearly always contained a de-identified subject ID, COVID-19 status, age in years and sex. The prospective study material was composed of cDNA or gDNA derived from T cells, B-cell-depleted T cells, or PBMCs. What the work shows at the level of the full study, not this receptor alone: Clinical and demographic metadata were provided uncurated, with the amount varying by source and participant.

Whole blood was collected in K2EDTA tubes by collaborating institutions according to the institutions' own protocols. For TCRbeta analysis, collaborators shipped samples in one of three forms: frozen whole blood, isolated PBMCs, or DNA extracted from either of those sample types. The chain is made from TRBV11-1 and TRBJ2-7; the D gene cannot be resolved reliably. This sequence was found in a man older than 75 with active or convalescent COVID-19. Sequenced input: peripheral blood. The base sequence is TGTGCCAGCAGGCTGGAGCGAGGCGAGCAGTACTTC. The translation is CASRLERGEQYF.